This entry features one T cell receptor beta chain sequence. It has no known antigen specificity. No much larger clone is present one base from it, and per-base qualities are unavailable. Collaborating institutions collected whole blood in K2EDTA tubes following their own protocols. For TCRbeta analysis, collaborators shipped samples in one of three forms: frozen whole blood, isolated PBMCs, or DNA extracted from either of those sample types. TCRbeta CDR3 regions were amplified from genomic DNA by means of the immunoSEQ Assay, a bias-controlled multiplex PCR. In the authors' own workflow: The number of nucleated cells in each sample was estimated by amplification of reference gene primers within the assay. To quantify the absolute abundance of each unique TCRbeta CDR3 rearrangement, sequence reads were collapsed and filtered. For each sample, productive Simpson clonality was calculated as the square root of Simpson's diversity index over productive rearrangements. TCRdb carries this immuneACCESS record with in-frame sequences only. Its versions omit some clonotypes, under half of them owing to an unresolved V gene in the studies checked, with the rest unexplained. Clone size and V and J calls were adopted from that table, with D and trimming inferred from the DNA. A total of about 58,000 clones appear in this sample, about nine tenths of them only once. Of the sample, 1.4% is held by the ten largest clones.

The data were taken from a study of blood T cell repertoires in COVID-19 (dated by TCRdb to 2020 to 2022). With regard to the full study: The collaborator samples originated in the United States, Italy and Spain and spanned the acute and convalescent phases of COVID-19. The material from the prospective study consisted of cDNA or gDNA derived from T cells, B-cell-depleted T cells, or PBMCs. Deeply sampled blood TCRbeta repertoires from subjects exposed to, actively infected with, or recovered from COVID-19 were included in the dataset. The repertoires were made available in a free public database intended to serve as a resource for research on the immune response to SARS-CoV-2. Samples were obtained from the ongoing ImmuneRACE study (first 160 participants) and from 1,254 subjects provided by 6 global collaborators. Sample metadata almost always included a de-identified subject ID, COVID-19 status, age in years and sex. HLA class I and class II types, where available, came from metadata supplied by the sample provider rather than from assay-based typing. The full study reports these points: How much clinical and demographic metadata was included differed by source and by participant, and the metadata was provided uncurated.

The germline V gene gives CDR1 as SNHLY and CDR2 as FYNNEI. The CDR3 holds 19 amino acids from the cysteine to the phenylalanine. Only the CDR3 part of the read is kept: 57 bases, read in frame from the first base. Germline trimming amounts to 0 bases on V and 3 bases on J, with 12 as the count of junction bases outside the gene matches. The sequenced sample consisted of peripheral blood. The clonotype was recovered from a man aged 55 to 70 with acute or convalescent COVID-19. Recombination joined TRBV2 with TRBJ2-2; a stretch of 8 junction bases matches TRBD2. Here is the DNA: TGTGCCAGCAGTGAAGCGCTTTCGCGGGAGGTACGGCACACCGGGGAGCTGTTTTTT. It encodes CASSEALSREVRHTGELFF.